This TCR beta chain was captured in a study of blood T cell repertoires in COVID-19 (dated by TCRdb to 2020 to 2022). Background for the entire study: Samples from collaborators originated in the United States, Italy and Spain and spanned both the acute and convalescent phases of COVID-19. The prospective study material was composed of cDNA or gDNA derived from T cells, B-cell-depleted T cells, or PBMCs. Deeply sampled blood TCRbeta repertoires from subjects exposed to, actively infected with, or recovered from COVID-19 were included in the dataset. The repertoires were released in a freely available public database intended as a resource for research on the immune response to SARS-CoV-2. Samples were obtained from the ongoing ImmuneRACE study (first 160 participants) and from 1,254 subjects provided by 6 global collaborators. Nearly every sample came with metadata listing a de-identified subject ID, COVID-19 status, age in years and sex. Where available, HLA class I and class II types were obtained from metadata supplied by the sample provider rather than from assay-based typing.

With respect to this clone: Its cognate antigen has yet to be identified. No base-level quality is on record; no much larger clone is a single base apart.

Collaborating institutions collected whole blood in K2EDTA tubes following their own protocols. Collaborator samples were shipped for TCRbeta analysis as frozen whole blood, isolated PBMCs, or DNA extracted from either sample type. Here is what the overall study found, with its caveats: How much clinical and demographic metadata was included differed by source and by participant, and the metadata was provided uncurated.

TCRbeta CDR3 regions were amplified from genomic DNA using the immunoSEQ Assay, a bias-controlled multiplex PCR. On the study's bioinformatics: The number of nucleated cells in each sample was estimated by amplification of reference gene primers within the assay. To quantify the absolute abundance of each unique TCRbeta CDR3 rearrangement, sequence reads were collapsed and filtered. Productive Simpson clonality was computed per sample as the square root of Simpson's diversity index over productive rearrangements. TCRdb limited this immuneACCESS table to in-frame rearrangements with V and J called. A share of clones is missing; checked studies link under half to unresolved V genes, and the rest is unexplained. D and trimming were read from the DNA, whereas the V and J calls and clone size are those reported in that table. For this sample there are around 160,000 clones; around four fifths appear just once. The leading ten clones occupy nearly 3% of the sample.

V is pared back by 5 bases and J by 1 base, with 12 bases lying between the germline termini. The CDR3 contains 14 residues, cysteine and phenylalanine counted. Solely the CDR3 DNA is kept, with 42 bases framed from the first base. CDR1 MDHEN and CDR2 SYDVKM were looked up in the germline V gene. What was sequenced was peripheral blood. The V gene is TRBV28 and the J gene is TRBJ2-7; there is no confident call for the D gene. The source of this sequence is a woman in her 40s with active or convalescent COVID-19. The CDR3 region: CASSRQAYSYEQYF. The DNA reads TGTGCCAGCAGTCGTCAAGCCTATTCCTACGAGCAGTACTTC.